This TCR beta chain emerged from a study of blood T cell repertoires in COVID-19. Looking at the study overall: PBMCs, B-cell-depleted T cells, or T cells provided the cDNA or gDNA that made up the material.

Source study methods: Reference gene primer amplification in the assay estimated nucleated cell counts. Here immunoSEQ multiplex PCR was the method, and the copy in TCRdb shows in-frame clones only, minus some. Clonal size and the V and J genes are those of that table, whereas D and trimming came from the DNA. Of 200,000 to 250,000 clones detected, around 84% appear once; the ten largest clones hold around 6.5%. Two negative PCRs, clearance, or symptom resolution were required of recovered Cohort 3 donors. Germline-derived CDR1 and CDR2 are KGHSH and LQKENI. The CDR3 runs to 13 residues. V gave up 4 bases and J gave up 4 bases, with 9 bases separating them.

The chain employs TRBV18 and TRBJ2-3; D gene unclear. The TCR sequence derives from a woman aged 40-49 years who had recovered from COVID-19. Sequenced input: PBMCs or T cells enriched from blood (not recorded which). The CDR3 nucleotides are TGTGCCAGCTCACTCTCCCCCGCAGATACGCAGTATTTT. Residues: CASSLSPADTQYF.